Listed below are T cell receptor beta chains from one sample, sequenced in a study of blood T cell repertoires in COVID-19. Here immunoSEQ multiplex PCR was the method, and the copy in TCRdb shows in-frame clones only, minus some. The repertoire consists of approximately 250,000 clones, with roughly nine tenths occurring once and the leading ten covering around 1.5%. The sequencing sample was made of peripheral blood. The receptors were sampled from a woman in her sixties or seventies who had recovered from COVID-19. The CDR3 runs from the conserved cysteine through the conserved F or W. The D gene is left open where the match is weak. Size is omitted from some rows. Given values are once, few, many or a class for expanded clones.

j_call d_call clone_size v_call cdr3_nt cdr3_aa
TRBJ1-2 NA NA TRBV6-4 TGTGCCAGCAGTGAGTCTCCGGGTCCCTATGGCTACACCTTC CASSESPGPYGYTF
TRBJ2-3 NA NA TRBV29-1 TGCAGCGTTGAGGGAGACAAGAGCACAGATACGCAGTATTTT CSVEGDKSTDTQYF
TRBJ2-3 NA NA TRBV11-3 TGTGCCAGCAGCTTAGCTGGCCAGACCACTAGGGATACGCAGTATTTT CASSLAGQTTRDTQYF
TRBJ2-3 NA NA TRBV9 TGTGCCAGCAGCTCCGGAGTGCTCCAGCAGTATTTT CASSSGVLQQYF
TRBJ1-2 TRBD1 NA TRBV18 TGTGCCAGCTCACCAAATCAGGGGGCGGACTATGGCTACACCTTC CASSPNQGADYGYTF
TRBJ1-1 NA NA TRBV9 TGTGCCAGCAGCCCACTCGGAGGGGAGACTGAAGCTTTCTTT CASSPLGGETEAFF
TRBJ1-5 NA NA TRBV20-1 TGCAGTGCTAGTCAAAGGGGGCCCCAGCATTTT CSASQRGPQHF
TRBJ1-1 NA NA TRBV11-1 TGTGCCAGCACCAGGGGAGGGATGAACACTGAAGCTTTCTTT CASTRGGMNTEAFF
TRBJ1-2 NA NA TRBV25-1 TGTGCCAGCAGTGAGAAGTGGGGCAGGGCATCCAACTATGGCTACACCTTC CASSEKWGRASNYGYTF
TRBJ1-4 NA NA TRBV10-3 TGTGCCATCGGCACAGGTAGTTCTAATGAAAAACTGTTTTTT CAIGTGSSNEKLFF
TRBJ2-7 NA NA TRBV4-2 TGTGCCAGCAGCCATTCCAGGGAGCAGTACTTC CASSHSREQYF
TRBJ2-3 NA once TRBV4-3 TGCGCCAGCAGCTCGCGGGTCCCAGATACGCAGTATTTT CASSSRVPDTQYF
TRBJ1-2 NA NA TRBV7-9 TGTGCCAGCAGCTTAGGTCTGGAGACGGATGGCTACACCTTC CASSLGLETDGYTF
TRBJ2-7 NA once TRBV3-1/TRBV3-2 TGTGCCAGCAGCTTCGACAGGTTCTCCTACGAGCAGTACTTC CASSFDRFSYEQYF
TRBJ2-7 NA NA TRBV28 TGTGCCAGCAGTTTAGGACTCTACGAGCAGTACTTC CASSLGLYEQYF
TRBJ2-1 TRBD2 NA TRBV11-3 TGTGCCAGCAGAGGCGGGGGGGATCACAATGAGCAGTTCTTC CASRGGGDHNEQFF
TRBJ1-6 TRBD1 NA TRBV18 TGTGCCAGCTCACGCGGGACAGAAAATTCACCCCTCCACTTT CASSRGTENSPLHF
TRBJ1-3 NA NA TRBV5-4 TGTGCCAGCCACCTCGGGGGCTCTGGAAACACCATATATTTT CASHLGGSGNTIYF
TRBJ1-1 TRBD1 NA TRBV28 TGTGCCAGCAGGCAGGGGACAGGGTTCACTGAAGCTTTCTTT CASRQGTGFTEAFF
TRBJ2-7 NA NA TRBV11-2 TGTGCCAGCAGCTTAGATAACGGTGGCGAGCAGTACTTC CASSLDNGGEQYF
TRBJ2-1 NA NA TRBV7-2 TGTGCCAGCAGCCGCCAGGGTGGGAATGAGCAGTTCTTC CASSRQGGNEQFF